This T cell receptor beta chain was found in a study of T cell repertoires in cytomegalovirus infection. Study as a whole: A matching HLA type, together with CMV infection, was signaled by public TCR beta signatures.

Study-level findings and limits: The ex vivo response was dominated by HLA-C-restricted CMV-specific TCR beta clonotypes.

This CDR3 is 15 amino acids long. CDR1 is KGHSH, CDR2 LQKENI, per germline. The ends lost 6 bases at V and 2 bases at J; junction bases unmatched: 8. TCRdb re-called the reads through MiXCR, storing one row per CDR3 protein. The sample lists around 530,000 distinct CDR3 sequences; 26% were seen once. Regarding this clonotype: Its specificity is not known.

Sequencing was performed on PBMCs. The V call is TRBV18, the J call TRBJ2-7; 9 bases align to TRBD1. This sequence originates from a human donor in good health (CMV status not recorded). Some clones in this sample may be carry-over from other donors' samples. In nucleotides, the CDR3 is TGTGCCAGCTCGAACCCGGGACAGGGCCCCTACGAGCAGTACGTC. This codes for CASSNPGQGPYEQYV.